This T cell receptor beta chain emerged from a study of patients and donors after allogeneic stem cell transplantation (dated by TCRdb to 2020 to 2022). Between the V and J ends, shortened by 6 bases and 2 bases respectively, the junction contains 12 bases. Including cysteine and phenylalanine, the CDR3 has 14 amino acids. Solely the CDR3 DNA is kept, with 42 bases framed from the first base. Receptor libraries were prepared by RT-PCR. The sequencer listed for this sample is NextSeq 550. Starting from the raw public reads, TCRdb applied fastp trimming at Q25, assembled clones with MiXCR and retained in-frame beta chains. When rows share a CDR3 protein, they turn into one entry using the most common DNA and genes. The sample table shows about 960,000 distinct CDR3 sequences, and roughly 17% are seen once. The ten most abundant clones make up around 6% of the sample. This clonotype came up a few times. Its antigen remains undetermined. The sample holds no much larger clone one base away, and base qualities are not on file.

Sequencing used blood, either unsorted or a sorted T cell fraction (not recorded which). This receptor was taken from a human donor who was either an allogeneic HSCT recipient or a stem cell or donor lymphocyte infusion donor (not recorded which). It is not recorded whose cells these are; they may come from a transplant donor. The receptor chain draws on TRBV12-3 or TRBV12-4 and TRBJ2-3; the D gene assignment is perhaps TRBD1 or TRBD2, with each matching 6 bases. The CDR3 sequence is CASSHGGLTDTQYF. The DNA sequence follows: TGTGCCAGCAGCCATGGGGGGCTCACAGATACGCAGTATTTT.